This T cell receptor (beta chain) comes out of a study of vaccination and CD4 T cells after COVID-19. With the Oncomine TCR Beta short-read assay, DNA from cultured CD4+ T cells was sequenced. TCRdb analysed the PCR reads with MiXCR anew, one entry per CDR3 protein. The data show roughly 5,400 distinct CDR3 sequences, 30% to 35% seen once. The treatment denotes: roughly 10-day PBMC culture with coronavirus spike peptide pools or control peptides (ViraFEST assay). The unexposed donor gave CD4+ T cells before the COVID-19 pandemic (2011-2018). For ViraFEST, peptide pools expanded antigen-specific T cells, after which the TCRs were sequenced. CDR3 length equals 14 residues. Germline V CDR1 and CDR2: SEHNR, FQNEAQ (reference sequence). Trimming took 3 bases from V and 5 from J, leaving 13 bases between them. In the case of this clonotype: The antigen is not known.

The study's findings and limits: Convalescent patients' vaccine-specific clones were spike mono-reactive in 304 of 307 cases.

Sequencing was performed on CD4+ T cells from blood, cultured in vitro. The origin of this receptor is a human donor in good health. The rearrangement uses TRBV7-9 and TRBJ1-1, with D perhaps TRBD1 (5 bases). The CDR3 loop reads CASSLSTGWTEAFF. CDR3 nucleotides: TGTGCCAGCAGCTTGTCAACAGGATGGACTGAAGCTTTCTTT.